The entry below describes one TCR beta chain. Its antigen is undetermined. The data originate from a study of Ad26.COV2.S vaccination and SARS-CoV-2 variants. Points from the study as a whole: Among vaccine recipients, spike-specific TCR breadth exceeded that of placebo recipients. Non-spike TCR breadth showed similarity between vaccine and placebo recipients.

The germline gives CDR1 LNHDA, CDR2 SQIVND (reference sequence). The CDR3 covers 15 residues. V gave up 3 bases and J gave up 7 bases, with 19 bases separating them. The protocol was immunoSEQ multiplex PCR, while the TCRdb copy is restricted to in-frame clones and leaves out a portion. The sample yields about 240,000 clones, around nine tenths seen once. Documented treatment: roughly 19 received Ad26.COV2.S at low or high dose, single or two shots; roughly 5 received placebo; per-sample allocation not given. On day 63 after the first injection, vaccine and placebo recipients gave samples. The TCR sequence derives from a person aged 18-60 years who received the Ad26.COV2.S COVID-19 vaccine or a placebo. This specimen was peripheral blood, taken in a trial of Ad26.COV2.S vaccine versus placebo. The chain joins TRBV19 to TRBJ2-7; possibly TRBD1 or TRBD2 for D (5 bases each). The CDR3 loop is CASSIMGVGTREQYF. The CDR3 nucleotides read TGTGCCAGTAGTATTATGGGGGTCGGAACGAGGGAGCAGTACTTC.